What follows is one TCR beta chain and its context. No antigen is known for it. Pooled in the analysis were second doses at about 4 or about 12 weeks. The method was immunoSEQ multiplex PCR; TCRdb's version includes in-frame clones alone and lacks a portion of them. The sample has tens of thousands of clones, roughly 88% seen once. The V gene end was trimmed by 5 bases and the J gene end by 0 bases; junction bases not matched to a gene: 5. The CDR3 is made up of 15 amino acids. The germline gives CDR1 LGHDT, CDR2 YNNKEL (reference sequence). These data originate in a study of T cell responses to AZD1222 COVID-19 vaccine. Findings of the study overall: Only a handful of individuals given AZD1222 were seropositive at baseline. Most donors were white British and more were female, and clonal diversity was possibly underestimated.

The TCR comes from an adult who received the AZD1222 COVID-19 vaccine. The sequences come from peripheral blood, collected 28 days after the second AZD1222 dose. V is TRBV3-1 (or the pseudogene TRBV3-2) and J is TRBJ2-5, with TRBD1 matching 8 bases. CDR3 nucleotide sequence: TGTGCCAGCAGCTCAGGGGGCCTAAACCAAGAGACCCAGTACTTC. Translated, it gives CASSSGGLNQETQYF.